Shown below are 10 T cell receptor beta chains from a single sample sequenced in a study of blood T cell repertoires in COVID-19. Here immunoSEQ multiplex PCR was the method, and the copy in TCRdb shows in-frame clones only, minus some. The sample includes around 62,000 clones, 88% of them seen just once. The source material was peripheral blood. These receptors were obtained from a woman in her sixties or seventies with COVID-19, enrolled during active disease.

The V and J genes are TRBV10-3 and TRBJ2-5; 9 bases align to TRBD2. V lost 11 bases, J lost 4 bases, and 11 bases stayed unmatched. The CDR3 length is 14 residues. Germline CDR1 reads ENHRY; CDR2 reads SYGVKD. The DNA of the CDR3 is TGTGCCCTATATAGCGGGAGAAAATCAGAGACCCAGTACTTC. Translated, it gives CALYSGRKSETQYF.

V usage is TRBV4-1 and J usage is TRBJ1-2, with TRBD1 matching over 9 bases. The V segment lost 3 bases and the J segment 5 bases; nucleotides outside the gene matches: 7. This CDR3 is 15 amino acids long. Germline CDR1 reads MGHRA; CDR2 reads YSYEKL. CDR3 sequence: CASSQPGQGFYGYTF. In DNA form, the CDR3 reads TGCGCCAGCAGCCAGCCGGGACAGGGTTTTTATGGCTACACCTTC.

This rearrangement joins TRBV7-9 to TRBJ1-4; D not resolved. The germline gives CDR1 SEHNR, CDR2 FQNEAQ (reference sequence). The CDR3 is made up of 14 amino acids. V was shortened by 5 bases and J by 4 bases, with 11 bases between the two germline ends. The CDR3 DNA sequence: TGTGCCAGCAGCCTTCCCGAGGGTAATGAAAAACTGTTTTTT. Its translation: CASSLPEGNEKLFF.

The chain recombines TRBV30 with TRBJ1-5, with TRBD1 as a possible D gene (6 bases). The CDR3 loop spans 13 amino acids. Germline-derived CDR1 and CDR2 are GTSNPN and SVGIG (reference sequence). V gave up 0 bases and J gave up 6 bases, with 9 bases separating them. The DNA of the CDR3 is TGTGCCTGGAGTGTAAGGGGGGGTCAGCCCCAGCATTTT. Translating gives CAWSVRGGQPQHF.

The genes are TRBV28 and TRBJ2-7; tentative D call: TRBD2 (5 bases). V was shortened by 5 bases and J by 7 bases, with 9 bases between the two germline ends. The V gene's germline CDR1 is MDHEN and CDR2 SYDVKM. The CDR3 is made up of 11 amino acids. The CDR3 reads CASSPSGEQYF. CDR3 in DNA: TGTGCCAGCAGTCCCTCGGGGGAGCAGTACTTC.

This chain links TRBV18 with TRBJ2-2; 8 nucleotides agree with TRBD2. The V segment lost 1 base and the J segment 4 bases; nucleotides outside the gene matches: 5. Germline V CDR1 and CDR2: KGHSH, LQKENI. There are 16 residues in the CDR3. The CDR3 loop is CASSPRSGGATGELFF. The CDR3, as DNA: TGTGCCAGCTCACCACGGTCGGGAGGGGCCACCGGGGAGCTGTTTTTT.

This rearrangement joins TRBV30 to TRBJ1-1; D not certain. From germline, CDR1 is GTSNPN and CDR2 SVGIG (reference sequence). Trimming shortened V by 0 bases and J by 1 base, and 9 bases separated the two germline ends. The CDR3 loop spans 14 amino acids. The DNA of the CDR3 is TGTGCCTGGAGTGTTTGGGAGAGGAACACTGAAGCTTTCTTT. Translated, it gives CAWSVWERNTEAFF.

The chain employs TRBV28 and TRBJ1-1; D is perhaps TRBD1 (6 bases). CDR3 length: 14 residues. Germline-derived CDR1 and CDR2 are MDHEN and SYDVKM. The V end lost 1 base, the J end lost 3 bases, and 9 bases lay between the germline ends. The CDR3, as DNA: TGTGCCAGCAGTTTATTTACAGGGCACACTGAAGCTTTCTTT. Translation: CASSLFTGHTEAFF.

The chain carries TRBV3-1 (or the pseudogene TRBV3-2) and TRBJ1-2; 7 nucleotides line up with TRBD1. Per germline, CDR1 LGHDT and CDR2 YNNKEL (reference sequence). The CDR3 is made up of 15 amino acids. V was pared by 4 bases and J by 5 bases, with 10 bases of the junction left unmatched. Written as DNA, the CDR3 is TGTGCCAGCAGCCCCGCCCTGACAGGGTTGTATGGCTACACCTTC. It codes for CASSPALTGLYGYTF.

This clone has a single count. The genes are TRBV7-9 and TRBJ2-7, with D perhaps TRBD2 (6 bases). Germline values: CDR1 SEHNR, CDR2 FQNEAQ (reference sequence). This CDR3 comprises 14 residues. Trimming removed 3 bases from V and 0 bases from J, with 9 bases in between. The CDR3 loop is CASSFGGNSYEQYF. CDR3 bases: TGTGCCAGCAGCTTCGGCGGGAACTCCTACGAGCAGTACTTC.